This record concerns one T cell receptor beta chain sequence. The read halts 3 residues ahead of the CDR3 end, with the missing end drawn from the germline J gene. The sample belongs to a study of T cells in women clearing cervical HPV infection. The CDR3 length is 15 residues. CDR1 MRHNA and CDR2 SNTAGT come from the germline V gene. Clones were sequenced by immunoSEQ multiplex PCR, and TCRdb holds only the in-frame ones, with some missing. The sample includes fewer than 35,000 clones. This receptor was taken from a woman aged 18-70 years with a cervical HPV16 infection that either progressed to CIN3+ or cleared (not recorded which). The chain carries TRBV6-4 and TRBJ2-4, with TRBD1 matching over 7 bases. The sample consisted of blood buffy coat. The CDR3 loop is CASSDPPQGYYGQYF. The sequenced CDR3 bases are TGTGCCAGCAGTGACCCCCCACAGGGGTACTATGGT.